This T cell receptor (beta chain) derives from a study of blood T cell repertoires in COVID-19. Method: immunoSEQ multiplex PCR; TCRdb's copy keeps in-frame clones and lacks some. The sample has about 73,000 clones, 80% to 90% seen once. This clone was seen a few times. The TCR originated in an elderly man with acute or convalescent COVID-19. Sequences were obtained from peripheral blood.

This CDR3 is CASSPGQTRTDTQYF. In nucleotides, the CDR3 is TGCGCCAGCAGCCCGGGACAGACCAGGACAGATACGCAGTATTTT. The chain carries TRBV10-2 and TRBJ2-3, with 7 bases matching TRBD1. With 6 bases clipped from V and 3 bases from J, the junction kept 9 bases outside the gene matches. The CDR3 has 15 amino acids. Germline assignment: CDR1 WSHSY and CDR2 SAAADI.